The 25 T cell receptor beta chains below come from one sample, sequenced in a study of Tregs in tolerant kidney transplant recipients. Sequenced by immunoSEQ multiplex PCR; TCRdb stores in-frame clones only, minus some. The data show about 64,000 clones, 95% to 98% seen once. This sample comprised Tregs from blood, obtained before the transplant. The receptors stem from a human donor who received a combined kidney and bone marrow transplant.

The chain's CDR3 is CASTRGRNTEAFF. The CDR3 nucleotides are TGCGCCAGTACCAGGGGGCGGAACACTGAAGCTTTCTTT. The chain carries TRBV5-1 and TRBJ1-1; 8 positions match TRBD1. J lost 1 base, V lost 8 bases, and 4 bases had no gene match. This CDR3 is 13 amino acids long. Germline V gene sequence: CDR1 SGHRS, CDR2 YFSETQ.

This chain uses TRBV19 with TRBJ1-5; D may be TRBD1 (5 bases). In germline, CDR1 is LNHDA, CDR2 SQIVND (reference sequence). This CDR3 is built from 14 residues. Trimming left V 3 bases short and J 5 bases short, with 11 bases between. The CDR3 here is CASSINRGDQPQHF. The CDR3, as DNA: TGTGCCAGTAGTATCAATAGGGGTGATCAGCCCCAGCATTTT. The whole variable domain, filled in from reference TRBV19 and TRBJ1-5, reads DGGITQSPKYLFRKEGQNVTLSCEQNLNHDAMYWYRQDPGQGLRLIYYSQIVNDFQKGDIAEGYSVSREKKESFPLTVTSAQKNPTAFYLCASSINRGDQPQHFGDGTRLSIL.

The chain carries TRBV7-3 and TRBJ2-3, with 8 bases lining up with TRBD2. V dropped 3 bases and J dropped 2; count of bases not matched to a gene: 13. The CDR3 covers 18 residues. Germline loops: CDR1 SGHTA, CDR2 FQGTGA. CDR3 loop: CASSLGHGSGGYTDTQYF. The CDR3 DNA reads TGTGCCAGCAGCTTGGGACACGGAAGCGGGGGATACACAGATACGCAGTATTTT.

J is TRBJ1-2 and V is TRBV28; 8 nucleotides align to TRBD1. Germline V gives CDR1 MDHEN, CDR2 SYDVKM. Germline trimming cut 1 base from V and 2 bases from J; bases unmatched to any gene: 3. The CDR3 length is 15 residues. The CDR3 loop is CASSLSTGGNYGYTF. The CDR3 DNA reads TGTGCCAGCAGTTTATCTACAGGGGGGAACTATGGCTACACCTTC.

This chain connects TRBV10-3 to TRBJ2-2; weak D call: TRBD2 (5 bases). Germline loops: CDR1 ENHRY, CDR2 SYGVKD. Trimming pared 6 bases from V and 4 bases from J, leaving 15 bases between. The CDR3 loop spans 15 amino acids. The CDR3 nucleotides are TGTGCCATCAGGTCTTCCCGGACTTTCACCGGGGAGCTGTTTTTT. Its protein is CAIRSSRTFTGELFF.

The V gene is TRBV30, the J gene TRBJ1-5; tentatively, D is TRBD1 (5 bases). Between the trimmed V and J ends, which lost 4 bases and 3 bases, there was a span of 10 bases. The CDR3 loop spans 13 amino acids. Per the germline V gene, CDR1 is GTSNPN and CDR2 is SVGIG (reference sequence). CDR3 residues: CAWTAGLNQPQHF. The CDR3 DNA reads as TGTGCCTGGACGGCGGGGCTCAATCAGCCCCAGCATTTT.

J is TRBJ1-2 and V is TRBV7-9; 8 nucleotides match TRBD1. This CDR3 is 14 amino acids long. V lost 1 base, J lost 6 bases, and 4 bases stayed unmatched. Germline lookup yields CDR1 SEHNR and CDR2 FQNEAQ (reference sequence). Here the CDR3 reads CASSLVGRGHGYTF. The DNA for the CDR3 is TGTGCCAGCAGCTTAGTTGGCAGGGGGCATGGCTACACCTTC.

The chain combines TRBV2 with TRBJ1-1; the D gene is possibly TRBD1 (6 bases). Trimming pared 3 bases from V and 8 bases from J, leaving 13 bases between. In germline, CDR1 is SNHLY, CDR2 FYNNEI. The length of the CDR3 is 13 residues. In DNA, the CDR3 is TGTGCCAGCAGTGAGAGGGGGGGACGGGAAGCTTTCTTT. This translates into CASSERGGREAFF.

The chain employs TRBV14 and TRBJ1-5; tentative D call: TRBD1 (6 bases). Germline V gene sequence: CDR1 SGHDN, CDR2 FVKESK. CDR3 length: 19 amino acids. V shed 0 bases and J shed 5 bases, with 23 bases lying between them. The CDR3 DNA follows: TGTGCCAGCAGCCAAGAATCCAGGGGAAATGACTTATCGTATCAGCCCCAGCATTTT. Translated, it gives CASSQESRGNDLSYQPQHF.

This chain joins TRBV7-3 and TRBJ2-1; TRBD1 is a possible D gene (5 bases). Trimming removed 0 bases at V and 4 bases at J, with 10 bases between. The CDR3 covers 15 residues. Germline V gene data show CDR1 as SGHTA and CDR2 as FQGTGA. The CDR3 loop is CASSLTGDPYNEQFF. The CDR3, as DNA: TGTGCCAGCAGCTTAACAGGGGATCCTTACAATGAGCAGTTCTTC.

The gene calls are TRBV9 and TRBJ1-2; TRBD1 agrees at 10 bases. The CDR3 spans 14 residues. The J segment lost 5 bases and the V segment lost 4 bases, leaving 5 bases of the junction unmatched. The germline V gene encodes CDR1 SGDLS and CDR2 YYNGEE. In DNA form, the CDR3 reads TGTGCCAGCAGCCCCGGACAGGGGGTATATGGCTACACCTTC. Its translation: CASSPGQGVYGYTF.

The CDR3 DNA reads as TGCGCCAGCAGCCAAGGGGGACACGTCGAGACCCAGTACTTC. Residues: CASSQGGHVETQYF. The genes are TRBV4-3 and TRBJ2-5; a weak D match, TRBD1 (6 bases). Germline CDR1 reads LGHNA; CDR2 reads YSLEER. V was trimmed by 1 base and J by 5 bases, leaving 11 bases between them. The CDR3 runs 14 residues.

The V and J genes are TRBV11-3 and TRBJ1-1; 11 bases match TRBD1. This CDR3 has 15 amino acids. After removal of 3 bases from V and 1 base from J, the junction contained 1 base not matched to a gene. The germline gives CDR1 SGHNT, CDR2 YENEEA. CDR3 region: CASSLGQGENTEAFF. The DNA for the CDR3 is TGTGCCAGCAGCTTGGGACAGGGGGAGAACACTGAAGCTTTCTTT. Combining the CDR3 with reference TRBV11-3 and TRBJ1-1 gives the whole variable domain EAGVVQSPRYKIIEKKQPVAFWCNPISGHNTLYWYLQNLGQGPELLIRYENEEAVDDSQLPKDRFSAERLKGVDSTLKIQPAELGDSAVYLCASSLGQGENTEAFFGQGTRLTVV.

The gene calls are TRBV6-6 and TRBJ2-7; perhaps TRBD2 as D (5 bases). Germline CDR1 reads MNHNY; CDR2 reads SVGAGI (reference sequence). The CDR3 has 14 amino acids. Trimming left V 1 base short and J 1 base short, with 8 bases between. CDR3 nucleotide sequence: TGTGCCAGCAGTTACTTACCGGGGTCCTACGAGCAGTACTTC. The encoded protein is CASSYLPGSYEQYF.

CDR3 loop: CASSPLALDGYTF. In DNA form, the CDR3 reads TGTGCCAGCAGCCCCTTGGCTCTGGATGGCTACACCTTC. This chain joins TRBV2 and TRBJ1-2; D is unclear. Germline V gives CDR1 SNHLY, CDR2 FYNNEI. Deletions cut 6 bases from V and 6 bases from J, with 14 bases between. The CDR3 runs 13 residues.

V gene TRBV19 combines with J gene TRBJ1-1; D possibly corresponds to TRBD1 (6 bases). The length of the CDR3 is 15 residues. V was pared by 6 bases and J by 4 bases, with 18 bases between. CDR1 and CDR2 (germline): LNHDA, SQIVND (reference sequence). Here the CDR3 reads CASSIKRQALTEAFF. CDR3 bases: TGTGCCAGTAGCATAAAACGACAGGCGCTCACTGAAGCTTTCTTT.

The chain carries TRBV15 and TRBJ2-3; 10 bases are shared with TRBD1. CDR1 and CDR2 (germline): LNHNV, YYDKDF (reference sequence). With 9 bases clipped from V and 2 bases from J, the junction kept 2 bases outside the gene matches. The length of the CDR3 is 13 residues. The CDR3 region is CATGQGNTDTQYF. The CDR3 coding sequence is TGTGCCACGGGACAGGGGAACACAGATACGCAGTATTTT.

This chain links TRBV5-1 with TRBJ1-1; the D gene is possibly TRBD1 (6 bases). Per germline, CDR1 SGHRS and CDR2 YFSETQ. This CDR3 spans 12 amino acids. With 5 bases removed from V and 6 bases from J, the gap between germline ends came to 11 bases. This CDR3 is CASSSQGSEAFF. Written as DNA, the CDR3 is TGCGCCAGCAGTTCACAGGGATCTGAAGCTTTCTTT.

As DNA, the CDR3 is TGTGCCAGCACCCCAGGGATGAACCCCTGGACTGAAGCTTTCTTT. Its translation is CASTPGMNPWTEAFF. The chain links TRBV2 to TRBJ1-1; D may be TRBD1 (5 bases). V dropped 7 bases and J dropped 5 bases, with 20 bases sitting between them. Germline V gives CDR1 SNHLY, CDR2 FYNNEI. This CDR3 is 15 amino acids long.

The J gene is TRBJ2-7, the V gene TRBV6-5; D is possibly TRBD1 (6 bases). The CDR3 is 12 residues long. Germline loops: CDR1 MNHEY, CDR2 SVGAGI. V lost 5 bases and J lost 6, with 11 bases in between. CDR3 bases: TGTGCCAGCAGTAACAGGGCCGGCGAGCAGTACTTC. Translation: CASSNRAGEQYF.

This clone appeared a single time. Written as DNA, the CDR3 is TGTGCCAGCAGCCGCCGGACAGGTGTGGAAGGAAATGAGCAGTTCTTC. This gives the protein CASSRRTGVEGNEQFF. The chain uses TRBV7-2 and TRBJ2-1; 7 bases are a match to TRBD1. The junction had 14 bases not matched to a gene; V was cut back by 5 bases and J by 7 bases. The CDR3 loop spans 16 amino acids. Germline CDR1 and CDR2: SGHTA and FQGNSA.

The V call is TRBV5-6, the J call TRBJ2-3, with D unresolved. CDR1 is SGHDT, CDR2 YYEEEE, per germline. V was pared by 0 bases and J by 5 bases, with 7 bases between. The CDR3 is 13 residues long. The CDR3 spells CASSLVFLDTQYF. The CDR3 region has the DNA TGTGCCAGCAGCTTGGTCTTCTTAGATACGCAGTATTTT.

This chain links TRBV11-2 with TRBJ1-3, with unresolved D. Germline V gives CDR1 SGHAT, CDR2 FQNNGV. This CDR3 has 16 amino acids. V gave up 1 base and J gave up 0 bases, with 10 bases separating them. The CDR3 loop reads CASSLVAGFSGNTIYF. The DNA for the CDR3 is TGTGCCAGCAGCTTAGTTGCCGGGTTCTCTGGAAACACCATATATTTT.

V and J are TRBV30 and TRBJ2-1; D is possibly TRBD2 (6 bases). Germline V gene data show CDR1 as GTSNPN and CDR2 as SVGIG (reference sequence). The V gene lost 3 bases and the J gene lost 3 bases, with 18 bases spanning the gap. The CDR3 is made up of 16 amino acids. The CDR3 sequence is CAWRGKPGAGYNEQFF. CDR3 sequence (DNA): TGTGCCTGGAGGGGAAAACCGGGAGCGGGCTACAATGAGCAGTTCTTC.

The table lists this clone with a count of one. The CDR3, as DNA: TGTGCCAGTTCAGGGACAGCGAACACCGGGGAGCTGTTTTTT. Protein sequence: CASSGTANTGELFF. The chain recombines TRBV19 with TRBJ2-2, with TRBD1 matching 7 bases. Germline values: CDR1 LNHDA, CDR2 SQIVND (reference sequence). The ends lost 8 bases at V and 0 bases at J; junction bases unmatched: 3. This CDR3 is 14 amino acids long. The complete variable domain, with remaining parts taken from reference TRBV19 and TRBJ2-2, reads DGGITQSPKYLFRKEGQNVTLSCEQNLNHDAMYWYRQDPGQGLRLIYYSQIVNDFQKGDIAEGYSVSREKKESFPLTVTSAQKNPTAFYLCASSGTANTGELFFGEGSRLTVL.